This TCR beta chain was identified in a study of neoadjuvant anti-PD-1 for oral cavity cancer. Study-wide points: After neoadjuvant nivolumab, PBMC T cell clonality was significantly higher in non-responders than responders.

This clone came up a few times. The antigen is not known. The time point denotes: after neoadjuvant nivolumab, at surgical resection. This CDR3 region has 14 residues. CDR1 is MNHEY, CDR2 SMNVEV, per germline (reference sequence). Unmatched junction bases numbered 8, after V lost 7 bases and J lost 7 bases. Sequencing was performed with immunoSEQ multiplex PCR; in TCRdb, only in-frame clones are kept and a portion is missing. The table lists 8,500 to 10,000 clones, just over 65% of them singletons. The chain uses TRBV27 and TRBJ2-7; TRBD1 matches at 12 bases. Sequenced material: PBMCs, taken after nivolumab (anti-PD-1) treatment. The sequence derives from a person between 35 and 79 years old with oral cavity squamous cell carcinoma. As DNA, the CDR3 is TGTGCCAGCACCAGGGACAGGGGGCGTGGGGAGCAGTACTTC. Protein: CASTRDRGRGEQYF.